The T cell receptor beta chain described here comes from a study of T cells expressing NK-cell markers. About the study: Researchers got TCR beta repertoires out of sorted CD3+CD56+NKG2C+, CD3+CD56+NKG2C- and CD3+CD56-NKG2C+ T cells.

TCRdb reanalyzed the 5' RACE reads and collapses them to one entry per CDR3 protein, without DNA. This sample's table reports hundreds of thousands of distinct CDR3 sequences. CDR1 MGHRA and CDR2 YSYEKL come from the germline V gene. CDR3 length: 12 residues. The sequencing input was blood T cells: a sorted CD56 or NKG2C T cell subset, CD4+ or CD8+ T cells, or bulk PBMC T cells (not recorded which). The rearrangement links TRBV4-1 to TRBJ2-3; checking the TCRdb D call of TRBD1 is not possible without DNA. The clonotype originates from a man aged 18-70 years in good health. The CDR3 loop is CASSRGESTQYF.